This TCR beta chain was recorded in a study of control samples from healthy donors and cancer patients. TCRdb keeps only in-frame clones here, not all; method: immunoSEQ multiplex PCR. The profile shows tens of thousands of clones, approximately 93% of them singletons. The V and J ends lost 0 bases and 5 bases respectively, with 9 bases between them. In germline, CDR1 is SGHRS, CDR2 YFSETQ. This CDR3 comprises 14 residues. The source is a woman aged 50 to 65 with head and neck cancer. This chain uses TRBV5-1 with TRBJ2-1; D unclear. The sequencing input was PBMCs. For the CDR3, the DNA is TGCGCCAGCAGCTTGGAGTATCCCCACAATGAGCAGTTCTTC. It translates to CASSLEYPHNEQFF.